The rows below give T cell receptor beta chains drawn from one sample of a study of human versus mouse CDR3 diversity and MHC coevolution. Assay used: immunoSEQ multiplex PCR; TCRdb lists only in-frame clones, some missing. The sample carries 45,000 to 75,000 clones, around 94% recorded once. The specimen was naive CD4+ T cells from blood. All receptors derive from a person aged 55 to 75 in good health. Each CDR3 is given with its conserved first and last residue. A D gene is named only where the DNA matches it firmly. Size is stated for part of the rows, as once, few or many counts, or as a class when the clone is expanded.

size: -; D: TRBD1; J: TRBJ1-2; V: TRBV7-9; CDR3: CASTETGRGYTF; DNA: TGTGCCAGCACCGAGACAGGGCGCGGCTACACCTTC
size: -; D: -; J: TRBJ2-6; V: TRBV19; CDR3: CASTSISGANVLTF; DNA: TGTGCCAGTACTAGTATCTCTGGGGCCAACGTCCTGACTTTC
size: -; D: TRBD1; J: TRBJ1-2; V: TRBV27; CDR3: CASSLLGQGPGYTF; DNA: TGTGCCAGCAGTCTACTGGGACAGGGGCCTGGCTACACCTTC
size: once; D: -; J: TRBJ2-4; V: TRBV6-1; CDR3: CASSEAPGVGKQNIQYF; DNA: TGTGCCAGCAGTGAAGCCCCAGGGGTGGGGAAACAAAACATTCAGTACTTC
size: -; D: -; J: TRBJ2-1; V: TRBV11-2; CDR3: CASSLAGSYNEQFF; DNA: TGTGCCAGCAGCTTAGCGGGAAGCTACAATGAGCAGTTCTTC
size: once; D: -; J: TRBJ1-1; V: TRBV6-5; CDR3: CASSYSRDTEAFF; DNA: TGTGCCAGCAGTTACTCTCGAGACACTGAAGCTTTCTTT
size: -; D: TRBD1; J: TRBJ1-1; V: TRBV30; CDR3: CAWSVLRQGSEAFF; DNA: TGTGCCTGGAGTGTACTCAGACAGGGGTCTGAAGCTTTCTTT
size: -; D: TRBD2; J: TRBJ2-1; V: TRBV5-1; CDR3: CASSSTSGTTNEQFF; DNA: TGCGCCAGCAGCTCCACTAGCGGGACAACGAATGAGCAGTTCTTC
size: -; D: TRBD2; J: TRBJ2-7; V: TRBV2; CDR3: CASRNGGETYEQYF; DNA: TGTGCCAGCAGAAACGGGGGGGAGACCTACGAGCAGTACTTC
size: -; D: -; J: TRBJ2-5; V: TRBV18; CDR3: CASSPSPWASYQETQYF; DNA: TGTGCCAGCTCACCAAGTCCGTGGGCCTCGTACCAAGAGACCCAGTACTTC
size: -; D: TRBD2; J: TRBJ2-5; V: TRBV11-3; CDR3: CASSPRRGGAGVETQYF; DNA: TGTGCCAGCAGCCCTCGTCGGGGGGGAGCGGGAGTAGAGACCCAGTACTTC
size: -; D: TRBD2; J: TRBJ2-7; V: TRBV7-2; CDR3: CASSLTLAGVYEQYF; DNA: TGTGCCAGCAGCTTAACCCTAGCGGGAGTCTACGAGCAGTACTTC
size: -; D: -; J: TRBJ1-2; V: TRBV19; CDR3: CASSIALRSTGSHGYTF; DNA: TGTGCCAGTAGTATAGCTCTACGCTCGACAGGATCACATGGCTACACCTTC
size: -; D: -; J: TRBJ1-6; V: TRBV19; CDR3: CASSIGQASYYNSPLHF; DNA: TGTGCCAGTAGTATAGGGCAGGCGAGCTACTATAATTCACCCCTCCACTTT
size: -; D: -; J: TRBJ2-3; V: TRBV5-4; CDR3: CASSLDSDTQYF; DNA: TGTGCCAGCAGCTTGGACAGTGATACGCAGTATTTT
size: -; D: TRBD1; J: TRBJ2-3; V: TRBV13; CDR3: CASRHRQGRDTQYF; DNA: TGTGCCAGCAGACATAGACAGGGACGGGATACGCAGTATTTT
size: -; D: TRBD2; J: TRBJ2-5; V: TRBV15; CDR3: CATSRGTSGVQTQYF; DNA: TGTGCCACCAGCAGAGGTACTAGCGGAGTACAGACCCAGTACTTC